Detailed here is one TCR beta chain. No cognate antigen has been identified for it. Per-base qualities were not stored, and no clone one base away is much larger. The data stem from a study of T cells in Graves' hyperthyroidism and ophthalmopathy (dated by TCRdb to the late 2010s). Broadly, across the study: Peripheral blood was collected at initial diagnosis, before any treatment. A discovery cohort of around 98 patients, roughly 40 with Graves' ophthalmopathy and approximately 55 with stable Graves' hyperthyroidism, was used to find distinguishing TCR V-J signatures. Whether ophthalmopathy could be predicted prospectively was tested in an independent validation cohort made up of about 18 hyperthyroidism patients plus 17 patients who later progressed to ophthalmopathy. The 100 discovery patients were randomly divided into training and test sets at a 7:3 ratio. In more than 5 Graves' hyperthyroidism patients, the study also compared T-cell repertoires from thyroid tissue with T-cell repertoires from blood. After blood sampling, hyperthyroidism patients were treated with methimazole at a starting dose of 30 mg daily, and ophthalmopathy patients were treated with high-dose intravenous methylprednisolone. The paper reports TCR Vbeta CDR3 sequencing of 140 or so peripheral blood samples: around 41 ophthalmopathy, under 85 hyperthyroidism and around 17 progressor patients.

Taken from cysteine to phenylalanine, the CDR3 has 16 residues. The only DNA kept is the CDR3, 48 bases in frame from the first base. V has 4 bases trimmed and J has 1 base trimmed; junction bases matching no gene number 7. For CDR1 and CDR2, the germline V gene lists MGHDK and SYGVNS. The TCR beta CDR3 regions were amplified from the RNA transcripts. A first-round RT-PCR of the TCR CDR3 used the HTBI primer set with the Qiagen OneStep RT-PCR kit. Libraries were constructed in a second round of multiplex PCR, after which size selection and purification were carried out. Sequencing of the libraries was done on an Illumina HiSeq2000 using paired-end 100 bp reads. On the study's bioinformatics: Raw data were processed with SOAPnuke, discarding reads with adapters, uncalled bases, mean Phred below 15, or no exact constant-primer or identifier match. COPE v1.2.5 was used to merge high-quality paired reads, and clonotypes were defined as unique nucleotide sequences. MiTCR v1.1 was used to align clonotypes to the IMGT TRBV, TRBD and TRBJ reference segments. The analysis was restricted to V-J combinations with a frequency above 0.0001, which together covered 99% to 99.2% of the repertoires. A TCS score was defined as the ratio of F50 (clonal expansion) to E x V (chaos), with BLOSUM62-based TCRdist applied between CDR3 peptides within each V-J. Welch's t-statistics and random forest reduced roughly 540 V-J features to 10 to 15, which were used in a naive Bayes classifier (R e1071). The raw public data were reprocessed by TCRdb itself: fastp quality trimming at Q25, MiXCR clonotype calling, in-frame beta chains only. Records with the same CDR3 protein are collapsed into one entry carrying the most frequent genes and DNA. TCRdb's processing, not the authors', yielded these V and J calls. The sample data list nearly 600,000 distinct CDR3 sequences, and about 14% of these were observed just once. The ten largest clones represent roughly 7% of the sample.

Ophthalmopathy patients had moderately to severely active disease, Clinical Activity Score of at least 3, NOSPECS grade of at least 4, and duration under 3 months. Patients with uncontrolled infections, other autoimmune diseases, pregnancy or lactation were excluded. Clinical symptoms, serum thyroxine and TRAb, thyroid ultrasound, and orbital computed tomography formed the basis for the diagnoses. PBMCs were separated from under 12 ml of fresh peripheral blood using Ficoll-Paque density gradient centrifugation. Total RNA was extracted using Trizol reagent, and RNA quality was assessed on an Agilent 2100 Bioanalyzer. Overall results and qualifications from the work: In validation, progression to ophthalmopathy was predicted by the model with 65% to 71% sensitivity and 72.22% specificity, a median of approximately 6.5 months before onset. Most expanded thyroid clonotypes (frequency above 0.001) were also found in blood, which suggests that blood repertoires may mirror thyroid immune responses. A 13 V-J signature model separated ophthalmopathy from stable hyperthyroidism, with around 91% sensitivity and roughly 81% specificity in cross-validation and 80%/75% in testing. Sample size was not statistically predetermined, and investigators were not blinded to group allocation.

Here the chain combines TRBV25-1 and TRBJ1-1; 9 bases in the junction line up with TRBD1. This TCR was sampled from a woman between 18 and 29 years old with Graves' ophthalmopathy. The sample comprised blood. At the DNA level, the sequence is TGTGCCAGCAGTGCCCCGACAGGGGGGGGGAACACTGAAGCTTTCTTT. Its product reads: CASSAPTGGGNTEAFF.